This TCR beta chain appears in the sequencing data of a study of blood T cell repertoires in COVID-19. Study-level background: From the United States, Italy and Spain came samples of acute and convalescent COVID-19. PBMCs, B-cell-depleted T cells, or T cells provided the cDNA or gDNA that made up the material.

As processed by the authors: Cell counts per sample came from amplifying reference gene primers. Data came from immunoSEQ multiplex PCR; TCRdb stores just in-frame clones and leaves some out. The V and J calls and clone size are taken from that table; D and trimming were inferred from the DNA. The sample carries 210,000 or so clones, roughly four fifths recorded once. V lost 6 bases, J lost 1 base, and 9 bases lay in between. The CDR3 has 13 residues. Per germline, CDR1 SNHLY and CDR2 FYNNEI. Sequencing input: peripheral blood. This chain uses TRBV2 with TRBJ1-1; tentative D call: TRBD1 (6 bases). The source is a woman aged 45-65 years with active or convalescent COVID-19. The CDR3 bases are TGTGCCAGCAGCCCCAGGGGGAACACTGAAGCTTTCTTT. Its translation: CASSPRGNTEAFF.